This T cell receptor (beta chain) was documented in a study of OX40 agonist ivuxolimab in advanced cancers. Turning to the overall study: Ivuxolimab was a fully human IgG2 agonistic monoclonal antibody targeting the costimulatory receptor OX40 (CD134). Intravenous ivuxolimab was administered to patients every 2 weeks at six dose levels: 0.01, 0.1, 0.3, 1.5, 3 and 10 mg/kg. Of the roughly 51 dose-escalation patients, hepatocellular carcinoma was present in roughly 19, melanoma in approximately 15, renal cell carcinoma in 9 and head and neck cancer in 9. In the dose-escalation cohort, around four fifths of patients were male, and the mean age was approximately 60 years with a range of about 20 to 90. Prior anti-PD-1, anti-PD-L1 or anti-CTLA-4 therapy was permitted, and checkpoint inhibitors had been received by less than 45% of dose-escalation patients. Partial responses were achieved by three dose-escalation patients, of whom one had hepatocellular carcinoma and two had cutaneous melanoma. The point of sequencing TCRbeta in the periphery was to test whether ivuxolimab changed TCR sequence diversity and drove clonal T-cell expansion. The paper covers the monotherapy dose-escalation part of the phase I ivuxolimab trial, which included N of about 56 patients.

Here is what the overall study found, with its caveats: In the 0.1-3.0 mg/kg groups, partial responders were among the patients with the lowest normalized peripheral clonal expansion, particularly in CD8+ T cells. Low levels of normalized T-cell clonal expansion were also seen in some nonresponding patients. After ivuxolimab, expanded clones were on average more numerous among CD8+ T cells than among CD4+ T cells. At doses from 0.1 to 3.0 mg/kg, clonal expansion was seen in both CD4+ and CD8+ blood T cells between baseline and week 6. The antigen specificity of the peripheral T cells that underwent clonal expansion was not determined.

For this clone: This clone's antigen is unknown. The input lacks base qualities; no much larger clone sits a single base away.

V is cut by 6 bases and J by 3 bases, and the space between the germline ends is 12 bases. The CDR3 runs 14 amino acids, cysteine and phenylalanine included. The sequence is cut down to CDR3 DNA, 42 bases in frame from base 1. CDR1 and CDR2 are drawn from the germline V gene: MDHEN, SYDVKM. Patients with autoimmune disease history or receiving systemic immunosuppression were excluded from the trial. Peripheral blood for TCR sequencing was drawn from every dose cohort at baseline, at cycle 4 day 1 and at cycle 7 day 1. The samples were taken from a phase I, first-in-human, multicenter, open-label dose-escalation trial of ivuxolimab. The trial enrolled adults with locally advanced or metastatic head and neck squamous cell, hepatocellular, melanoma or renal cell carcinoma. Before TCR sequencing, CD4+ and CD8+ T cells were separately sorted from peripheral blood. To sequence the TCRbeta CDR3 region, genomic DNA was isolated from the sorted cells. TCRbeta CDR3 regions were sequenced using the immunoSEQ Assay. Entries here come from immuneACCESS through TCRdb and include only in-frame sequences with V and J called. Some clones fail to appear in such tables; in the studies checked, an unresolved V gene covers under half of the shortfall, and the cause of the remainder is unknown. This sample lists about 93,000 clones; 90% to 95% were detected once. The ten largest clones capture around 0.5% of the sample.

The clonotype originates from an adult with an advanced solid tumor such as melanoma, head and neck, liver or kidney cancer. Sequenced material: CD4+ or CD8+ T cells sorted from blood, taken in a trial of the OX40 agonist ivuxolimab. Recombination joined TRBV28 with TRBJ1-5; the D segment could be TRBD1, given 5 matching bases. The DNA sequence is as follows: TGTGCCAGCAGAGTTGGGGGTACCAATCAGCCCCAGCATTTT. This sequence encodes CASRVGGTNQPQHF.